The clone carrying this T cell receptor beta chain came up a few times. Its target is unknown. TCR beta cDNA came from about 0.55 ug total RNA, primed with a constant-region primer. Libraries covering TCR beta were generated through three nested multiplex PCR rounds (using a slightly modified ARM-PCR). Rounds one and two of PCR, each of about 10 cycles, were primed with TRBV1-TRBV30 forward primers and a C-beta reverse primer. TCRdb reprocessed the multiplex PCR reads with MiXCR, giving one entry per CDR3 protein. The sample gives about 48,000 distinct CDR3 sequences, 70% to 85% of which show up once; roughly 24% is in the top ten. This record belongs to a study of tumor-infiltrating lymphocytes in primary liver carcinoma. Findings and limits, study-wide: Only about 8-24% of top clones occurred in every one of the five tumor regions. Tumor top-250-clone fractions significantly exceeded those of blood (p = 0.039). Tumor-adjacent and tumor-blood pairs overlapped less than tumor region pairs did.

V dropped 4 bases and J dropped 2 bases, with 11 bases sitting between them. The CDR3 consists of 15 residues. Germline CDR1 reads LNHDA; CDR2 reads SQIVND (reference sequence). Total RNA and DNA came together from roughly 20-30 mg of bulk tissue without cell sorting. Chronic HBV infection affected patients, none of whom had received treatment. V usage is TRBV19 and J usage is TRBJ2-2; perhaps TRBD2 as D (6 bases). This receptor was identified in a middle-aged man with primary liver carcinoma and hepatitis B virus infection. The sequenced sample consisted of liver tumor tissue from sampling region 3. Subset meaning: tumor region T3, left-lateral pole. CDR3 DNA sequence: TGTGCCAGTAGTACCGAGGGACTTAACACCGGGGAGCTGTTTTTT. It codes for CASSTEGLNTGELFF.